These 17 T cell receptor beta chains share one sample of origin, sequenced in a study of OX40 agonist ivuxolimab in advanced cancers. TCRdb's copy holds only in-frame clones and misses some; the assay was immunoSEQ multiplex PCR. The sample has tens of thousands of clones, about 91% seen once. The specimen was CD4+ or CD8+ T cells sorted from blood, collected in a trial of the OX40 agonist ivuxolimab. These TCRs come from an adult with an advanced solid tumor such as melanoma, head and neck, liver or kidney cancer.

The CDR3 region has the DNA TGTGCCTGGAGTGTGGCAAGGAATCAGCCCCAGCATTTT. It encodes CAWSVARNQPQHF. This chain links TRBV30 with TRBJ1-5, with D unresolved. The CDR3 has 13 residues. Per germline, CDR1 GTSNPN and CDR2 SVGIG (reference sequence). The V end was cut by 0 bases, the J end by 4 bases, with 7 bases between.

The J gene is TRBJ1-1, the V gene TRBV19; tentatively, D is TRBD1 (6 bases). V was cut by 6 bases and J by 2 bases, with 10 bases left in between. In germline, CDR1 is LNHDA, CDR2 SQIVND (reference sequence). CDR3 size: 13 residues. The CDR3 coding sequence is TGTGCCAGTAGCCAGGACAGCAACACTGAAGCTTTCTTT. Protein sequence: CASSQDSNTEAFF.

A remark on this clone: A read error may produce the germline difference seen at one junction end. Other DNA sequences in the sample encode the same CDR3. V usage is TRBV7-7 and J usage is TRBJ2-7; 8 nucleotides align to TRBD2. This CDR3 region has 14 residues. Looked up from germline, CDR1 is SSHAT and CDR2 is FNYEAQ (reference sequence). The CDR3 is CASSLGSGTYEQYF. The CDR3 DNA reads TGTGCTAGCAGCTTAGGTAGCGGGACCTACGAGCAGTACTTC.

The chain employs TRBV29-1 and TRBJ2-1; D is possibly TRBD2 (6 bases). The length of the CDR3 is 13 residues. Germline CDR1 is SQVTM and CDR2 is ANQGSEA. The V gene lost 5 bases and the J gene lost 9 bases, with 17 bases spanning the gap. CDR3 nucleotide sequence: TGCAGCGTTCTTGGGACTCTCCACCTTGAGCAGTTCTTC. Translation gives CSVLGTLHLEQFF.

This chain uses TRBV6-6 with TRBJ2-7; 8 positions agree with TRBD2. The CDR3 runs 14 residues. From germline, CDR1 is MNHNY and CDR2 SVGAGI (reference sequence). Unmatched junction bases numbered 12, after V lost 8 bases and J lost 6 bases. The CDR3 reads CASRTLAANGEQYF. DNA for the CDR3: TGTGCCAGCCGTACACTAGCGGCTAATGGCGAGCAGTACTTC.

The rearrangement joins TRBV27 to TRBJ2-5; TRBD1 might be the D (6 bases). Germline V gene sequence: CDR1 MNHEY, CDR2 SMNVEV (reference sequence). V gave up 2 bases and J gave up 9 bases, with 19 bases separating them. The CDR3 totals 15 residues. CDR3 region: CASSLRWTVDHPQYF. For the CDR3, the DNA is TGTGCCAGCAGTTTAAGGTGGACAGTGGACCATCCCCAGTACTTC.

This clone was counted a single time. The gene calls are TRBV11-3 and TRBJ2-1; 10 positions agree with TRBD2. The V gene end was trimmed by 5 bases and the J gene end by 8 bases; junction bases not matched to a gene: 12. CDR1 and CDR2 (germline): SGHNT, YENEEA. The CDR3 is 16 residues long. CDR3 in amino acids: CASSRGLAGVMDEQFF. The CDR3 region has the DNA TGTGCCAGCAGCCGCGGGCTAGCGGGAGTAATGGATGAGCAGTTCTTC.

The chain uses TRBV7-3 and TRBJ2-1; 8 bases align to TRBD2. The CDR3 covers 14 residues. V was pared by 5 bases and J by 6 bases, with 6 bases of the junction left unmatched. Per the germline V gene, CDR1 is SGHTA and CDR2 is FQGTGA. CDR3 sequence reads: CASSPRSGTNEQFF. CDR3 DNA: TGTGCCAGCAGCCCCCGTAGCGGGACCAATGAGCAGTTCTTC.

This clone turned up a few times. CDR3 sequence reads: CASSRDRGVGNQPQHF. In DNA form, the CDR3 reads TGTGCCAGTAGTAGGGACAGGGGCGTAGGCAATCAGCCCCAGCATTTT. The gene calls are TRBV19 and TRBJ1-5; 10 positions agree with TRBD1. The ends lost 4 bases at V and 2 bases at J; junction bases unmatched: 5. Germline CDR1 and CDR2: LNHDA and SQIVND (reference sequence). The CDR3 is made up of 16 amino acids.

J is TRBJ2-3 and V is TRBV18, with 7 bases aligning to TRBD1. From germline, CDR1 is KGHSH and CDR2 LQKENI. V was pared by 6 bases and J by 0 bases, with 9 bases of the junction left unmatched. The CDR3 extends over 16 amino acids. CDR3 nucleotide sequence: TGTGCCAGCTCCCAGGGGACAGCCTCTAGCACAGATACGCAGTATTTT. Residues: CASSQGTASSTDTQYF.

The chain is built from TRBV14 and TRBJ2-1, with D uncertain. The CDR3 runs to 15 residues. Germline V gene sequence: CDR1 SGHDN, CDR2 FVKESK. Trimming stripped 0 bases from V and 8 bases from J, with 14 bases between. CDR3 region: CASSQDDPMYYEQFF. DNA for the CDR3: TGTGCCAGCAGCCAAGATGATCCCATGTACTATGAGCAGTTCTTC.

This clone was seen a handful of times. The J gene is TRBJ2-2, the V gene TRBV6-1; 9 nucleotides align to TRBD1. Losses at the gene ends were 10 bases for V and 5 bases for J; bases not matched to a gene: 8. The CDR3 spans 14 residues. Germline V lookup: CDR1 MNHNS, CDR2 SASEGT. The CDR3 nucleotides are TGTGCCACCGAACGACAGGGGGTAACCGGGGAGCTGTTTTTT. It specifies CATERQGVTGELFF.

J is TRBJ2-5 and V is TRBV21-1; the D call of TRBD2 is as the table states it, not checked on the DNA. TRBV21-1 is labeled a pseudogene. CDR3 length: 18 residues. The CDR3 reads CASSNRQPAGGRPKTQYF. Here the CDR3 DNA reads TGTGCCAGCAGCAATAGGCAGCCGGCGGGAGGGAGGCCAAAGACCCAGTACTTC.

Here the CDR3 DNA reads TGCGCCAGCAGCCTAGCGGGAAGCACAGATACGCAGTATTTT. Amino acid sequence: CASSLAGSTDTQYF. The chain combines TRBV10-2 with TRBJ2-3; TRBD2 aligns across 9 bases. This CDR3 spans 14 amino acids. Trimming at V came to 6 bases and at J to 0 bases, leaving 1 base not matched to a gene. CDR1 WSHSY and CDR2 SAAADI come from the germline V gene.

The chain combines TRBV13 with TRBJ2-7; a weak D match, TRBD2 (5 bases). The CDR3 loop spans 14 amino acids. Between the trimmed V and J ends, which lost 5 bases and 3 bases, there was a span of 14 bases. Per the germline V gene, CDR1 is PRHDT and CDR2 is FYEKMQ (reference sequence). CDR3 residues: CASSRRFNDYEQYF. Here the CDR3 DNA reads TGTGCCAGCAGCAGGAGGTTCAACGACTACGAGCAGTACTTC.

This clone was observed a handful of times. CDR3 sequence (DNA): TGTGCCAGTAGCCCCGGGACTAGCGTAACCGGGGAGCTGTTTTTT. It translates to CASSPGTSVTGELFF. V is TRBV19 and J is TRBJ2-2, with 10 bases that match TRBD2. Trimming took 6 bases from V and 5 from J; bases not matched to a gene: 6. Germline assignment: CDR1 LNHDA and CDR2 SQIVND (reference sequence). The CDR3 totals 15 residues.

The chain joins TRBV27 to TRBJ2-1; TRBD1 aligns across 9 bases. V was pared by 0 bases and J by 4 bases, with 1 base of the junction left unmatched. Germline CDR1 is MNHEY and CDR2 is SMNVEV (reference sequence). This CDR3 is 15 amino acids long. The CDR3 DNA is TGTGCCAGCAGTTTATCCGGGACAGGGTACAATGAGCAGTTCTTC. It encodes CASSLSGTGYNEQFF.